This record covers a single T cell receptor (beta chain). The antigen is not known. These data come from a study of regulatory T cells in long-lasting Graves disease. Study results and caveats: Whereas 966 public clonotypes were shared by new patients, persistent patients shared more, at some 2,900.

Time point here: newly diagnosed GD, antithyroid drugs for less than 3 months. Researchers made the TCR library from RNA that was extracted from PBMCs. Library construction for TCR beta used iRepertoire HTBI primers and Arm-PCR of CDR3 regions. MiXCR was run by TCRdb on the multiplex PCR reads, yielding one entry per CDR3 protein. The sample lists some 600,000 distinct CDR3 sequences, roughly a sixth occurring once. The trim removed 2 bases at V and 4 bases at J, leaving 18 bases unmatched. CDR1 and CDR2 (germline): MGHRA, YSYEKL. The CDR3 contains 21 residues. These data also featured in a second study, about T cells in Graves' hyperthyroidism and ophthalmopathy. From that paper: Uncontrolled infection, other autoimmune disease, pregnancy or lactation excluded patients. The diagnoses drew upon clinical symptoms, serum thyroxine and TRAb, thyroid ultrasound and orbital computed tomography. For ophthalmopathy, model prediction preceded onset by a median about 6 months.

The sample here was peripheral blood mononuclear cells (PBMCs), taken at new diagnosis, from a patient treated with antithyroid drugs. The receptor was derived from a man between 18 and 29 years old with Graves disease. This chain links TRBV4-1 with TRBJ2-3; TRBD2 aligns across 13 bases. Here the CDR3 DNA reads TGCGCCAGCAGCCAACTTCCCCGGGACATGAGGACTAGCGGGAGATCAGATACGCAGTATTTT. Translation gives CASSQLPRDMRTSGRSDTQYF.